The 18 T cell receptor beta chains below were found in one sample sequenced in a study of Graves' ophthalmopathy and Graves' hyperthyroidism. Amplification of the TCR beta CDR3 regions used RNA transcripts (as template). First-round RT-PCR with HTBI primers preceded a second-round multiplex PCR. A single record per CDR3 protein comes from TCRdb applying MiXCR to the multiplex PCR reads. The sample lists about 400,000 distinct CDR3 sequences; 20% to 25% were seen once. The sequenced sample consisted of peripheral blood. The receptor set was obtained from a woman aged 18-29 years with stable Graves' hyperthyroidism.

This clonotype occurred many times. CDR3 DNA: TGTGCCAGCAGCCAAGGTCCTAGCGGGTCGTACGAGCAGTACTTC. This translates into CASSQGPSGSYEQYF. The V gene is TRBV4-2, the J gene TRBJ2-7, with TRBD2 matching 8 bases. CDR1 is LGHNA and CDR2 is YNFKEQ in the germline V gene. This CDR3 is built from 15 residues. V lost 1 base, J lost 4 bases, and 6 bases stayed unmatched.

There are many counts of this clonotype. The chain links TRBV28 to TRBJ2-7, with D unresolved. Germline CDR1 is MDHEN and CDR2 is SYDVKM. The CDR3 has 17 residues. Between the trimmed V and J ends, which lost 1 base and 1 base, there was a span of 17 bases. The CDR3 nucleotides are TGTGCCAGCAGTTTATATCTCCGTGTTGGCGATTCCTACGAGCAGTACTTC. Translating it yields CASSLYLRVGDSYEQYF.

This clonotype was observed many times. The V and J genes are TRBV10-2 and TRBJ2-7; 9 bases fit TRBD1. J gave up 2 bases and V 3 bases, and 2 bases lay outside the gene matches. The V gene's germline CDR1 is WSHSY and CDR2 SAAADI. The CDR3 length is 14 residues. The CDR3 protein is CASSEGTGTYEQYF. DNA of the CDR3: TGCGCCAGCAGTGAAGGGACAGGGACCTACGAGCAGTACTTC.

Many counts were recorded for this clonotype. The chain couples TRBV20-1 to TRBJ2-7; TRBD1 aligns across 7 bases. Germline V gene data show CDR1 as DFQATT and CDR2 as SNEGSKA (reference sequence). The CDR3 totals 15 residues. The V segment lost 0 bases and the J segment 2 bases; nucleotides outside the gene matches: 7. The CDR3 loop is CSARDLDRTTYEQYF. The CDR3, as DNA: TGCAGTGCTAGAGATTTGGACAGGACAACCTACGAGCAGTACTTC.

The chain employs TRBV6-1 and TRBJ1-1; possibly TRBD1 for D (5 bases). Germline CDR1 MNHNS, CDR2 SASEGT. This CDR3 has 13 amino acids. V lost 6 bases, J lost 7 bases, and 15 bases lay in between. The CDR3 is CASSLPRDSEAFF. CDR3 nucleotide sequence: TGTGCCAGCAGCCTACCCCGTGACAGTGAAGCTTTCTTT.

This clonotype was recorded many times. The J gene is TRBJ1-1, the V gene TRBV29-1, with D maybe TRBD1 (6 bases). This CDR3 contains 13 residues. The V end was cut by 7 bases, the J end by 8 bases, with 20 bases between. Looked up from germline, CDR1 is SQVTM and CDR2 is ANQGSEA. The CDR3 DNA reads TGCAGCGGGGAAGCCGGGACACACGAGGAAGCTTTCTTT. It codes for CSGEAGTHEEAFF.

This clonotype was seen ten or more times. The CDR3 nucleotides read TGTGCCAGCAGTTTACCCGACGCGGGAGCGGGGGAGACCCAGTACTTC. Protein: CASSLPDAGAGETQYF. The rearrangement uses TRBV28 and TRBJ2-5, with TRBD2 identical over 7 bases. The germline CDR1 and CDR2 sequences are MDHEN and SYDVKM. V lost 2 bases and J lost 5; bases outside the gene matches: 11. The CDR3 length is 16 residues.

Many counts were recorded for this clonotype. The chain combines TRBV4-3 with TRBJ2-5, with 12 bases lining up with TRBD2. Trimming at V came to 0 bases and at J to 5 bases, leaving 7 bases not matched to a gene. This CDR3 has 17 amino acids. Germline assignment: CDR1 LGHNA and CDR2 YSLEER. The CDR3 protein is CASSQEETSGSIETQYF. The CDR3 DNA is TGCGCCAGCAGCCAAGAGGAGACTAGCGGGAGTATTGAGACCCAGTACTTC.

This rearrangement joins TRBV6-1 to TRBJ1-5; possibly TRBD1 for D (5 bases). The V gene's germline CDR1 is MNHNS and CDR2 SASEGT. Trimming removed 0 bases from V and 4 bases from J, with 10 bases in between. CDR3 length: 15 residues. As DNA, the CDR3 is TGTGCCAGCAGTGAAGCTAGTGGGACGAATCAGCCCCAGCATTTT. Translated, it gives CASSEASGTNQPQHF.

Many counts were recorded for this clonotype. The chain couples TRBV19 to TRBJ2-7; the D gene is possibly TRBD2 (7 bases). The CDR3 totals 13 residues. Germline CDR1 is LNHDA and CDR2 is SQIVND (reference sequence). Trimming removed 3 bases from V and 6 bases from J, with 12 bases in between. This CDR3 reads CASSINREGEQYF. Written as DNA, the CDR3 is TGTGCCAGTAGTATCAACAGGGAGGGCGAGCAGTACTTC.

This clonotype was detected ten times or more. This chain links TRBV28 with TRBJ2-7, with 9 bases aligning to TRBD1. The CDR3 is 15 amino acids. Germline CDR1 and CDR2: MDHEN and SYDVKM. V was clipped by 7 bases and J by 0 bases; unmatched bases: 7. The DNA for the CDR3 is TGTGCCAGCATTGCTACGGGACAGGGCTCCTACGAGCAGTACTTC. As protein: CASIATGQGSYEQYF.

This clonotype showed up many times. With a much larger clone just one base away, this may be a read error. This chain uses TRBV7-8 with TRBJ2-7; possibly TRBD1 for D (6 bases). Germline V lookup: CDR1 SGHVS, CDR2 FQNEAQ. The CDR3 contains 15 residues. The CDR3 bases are TGTGCCAGCAGCTTATGGCAGGGGCCATCCTACGAGCAGCACTTC. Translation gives CASSLWQGPSYEQHF.

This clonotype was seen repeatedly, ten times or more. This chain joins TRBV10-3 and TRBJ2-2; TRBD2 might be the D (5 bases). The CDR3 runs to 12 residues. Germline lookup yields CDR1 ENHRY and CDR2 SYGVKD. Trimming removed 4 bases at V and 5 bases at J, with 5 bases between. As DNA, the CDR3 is TGTGCCATCAGTGGAGGGACCGGGGAGCTGTTTTTT. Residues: CAISGGTGELFF.

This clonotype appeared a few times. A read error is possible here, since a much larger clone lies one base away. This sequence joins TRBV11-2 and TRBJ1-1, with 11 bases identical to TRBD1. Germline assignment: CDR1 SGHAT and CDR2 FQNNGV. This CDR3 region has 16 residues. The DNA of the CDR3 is TGTGCCAGCAGCCGCTGGACAGGGGGCCGGGGCACTGAAGCTTCCTTT. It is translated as CASSRWTGGRGTEASF.

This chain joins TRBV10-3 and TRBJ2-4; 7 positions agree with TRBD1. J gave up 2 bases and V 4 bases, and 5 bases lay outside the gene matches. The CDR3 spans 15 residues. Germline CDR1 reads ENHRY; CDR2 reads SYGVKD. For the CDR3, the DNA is TGTGCCATCAGTGGTGAGGACAGGTCCAAAAACATTCAGTACTTC. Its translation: CAISGEDRSKNIQYF.

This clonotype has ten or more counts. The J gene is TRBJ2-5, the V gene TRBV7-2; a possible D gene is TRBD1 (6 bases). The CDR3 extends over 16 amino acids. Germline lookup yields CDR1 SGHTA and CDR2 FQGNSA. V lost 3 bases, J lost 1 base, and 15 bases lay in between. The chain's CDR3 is CASSLYATGSQETQYF. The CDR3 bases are TGTGCCAGCAGCTTGTACGCTACAGGGAGCCAAGAGACCCAGTACTTC.

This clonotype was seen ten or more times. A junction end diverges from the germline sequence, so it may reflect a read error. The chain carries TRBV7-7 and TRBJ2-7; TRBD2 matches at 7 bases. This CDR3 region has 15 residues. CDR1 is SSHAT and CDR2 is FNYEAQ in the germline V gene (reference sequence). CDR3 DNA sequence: TGTGCTAGCACCCTGGGAGGGAGGTTGACTTACGAGCAGTACTTC. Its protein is CASTLGGRLTYEQYF. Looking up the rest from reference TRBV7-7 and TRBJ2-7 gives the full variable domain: GAGVSQSPRYKVTKRGQDVTLRCDPISSHATLYWYQQALGQGPEFLTYFNYEAQPDKSGLPSDRFSAERPEGSISTLTIQRTEQRDSAMYRCASTLGGRLTYEQYFGPGTRLTVT.

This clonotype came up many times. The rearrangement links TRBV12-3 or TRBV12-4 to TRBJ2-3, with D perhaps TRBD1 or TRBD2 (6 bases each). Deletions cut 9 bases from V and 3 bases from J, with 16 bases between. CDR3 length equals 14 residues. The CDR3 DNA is TGTGCCAGTTCGAACTGGGGGGCTACAGATACGCAGTATTTT. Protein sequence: CASSNWGATDTQYF.